This T cell receptor (beta chain) was profiled in a study of shared clonotypes between healthy human individuals. The study, taken as a whole, reports: Genetic and exposure-history diversity was limited by the small donor number.

Memory CD4+ cells were the fraction left after CD45RA+ naive selection. There are 16 residues in the CDR3. Germline-derived CDR1 and CDR2 are MNHNS and SASEGT. Trimming stripped 2 bases from V and 6 bases from J, with 14 bases between. Remarks on this clone: What it binds is unknown.

TCRdb's table, derived via immunoSEQ multiplex PCR, lists solely in-frame clones and lacks some. Of 2 million to 2.5 million clones listed, approximately 95% were seen once; the top ten hold around 0.13%. The chain has TRBV6-1 and TRBJ1-6; D is unresolved. Sequenced sample: naive CD4+ T cells sorted from blood. The subset: CD45RA+ positively selected. This receptor was taken from a man younger than 30 in good health. The CDR3: CASSEFLPGSNSPLHF. CDR3 nucleotide sequence: TGTGCCAGCAGTGAATTTCTCCCGGGCAGTAATTCACCCCTCCACTTT.